A selection of T cell receptor beta chains follows, all from one sample in a study of T-cell memory formation after mild COVID-19. TCRdb fed the 5' RACE reads into MiXCR, producing one record per CDR3 protein. The sample has roughly 250,000 distinct CDR3 sequences, roughly a sixth seen once. Specimen: PBMCs or a T cell subset sorted from them (not recorded which). These receptors were collected from a man between 18 and 29 years old who had mild COVID-19 (a few samples of this study predate the infection). Cell type and time point are not known. Both conserved end residues are part of each CDR3. A D gene is named only where the DNA matches it firmly. Some rows have no size entry. The others give once, few or many, or a class for an expanded clone.

>TRBD1|TRBJ1-6|few|TRBV11-2
CASSLDPQGPKLHF
TGTGCCAGCAGCTTAGACCCACAGGGGCCGAAACTCCACTTT
>TRBD1|TRBJ1-3|.|TRBV25-1
CASSDRGQDVSSSGNTIYF
TGTGCCAGCAGTGATAGGGGACAGGATGTTAGTAGTTCTGGAAACACCATATATTTT
>.|TRBJ1-4|.|TRBV12-3/TRBV12-4
CASSFGPAEKLFF
TGTGCCAGCAGTTTTGGGCCAGCTGAAAAACTGTTTTTT
>TRBD1|TRBJ1-2|once|TRBV28
CASSLTPGQNYGYTF
TGTGCCAGCAGTTTAACCCCGGGACAGAATTATGGCTACACCTTC
>.|TRBJ1-1|few|TRBV6-5
CASSYSPLMNTEAFF
TGTGCCAGCAGTTACTCGCCCTTAATGAACACTGAAGCTTTCTTT
>.|TRBJ1-1|.|TRBV6-2/TRBV6-3
CASSYSVDPRAEAFF
TGTGCCAGCAGTTACTCCGTGGACCCGCGGGCTGAAGCTTTCTTT
>TRBD1|TRBJ1-2|few|TRBV12-3/TRBV12-4
CASSFPGGYGYTF
TGTGCCAGCAGTTTTCCAGGGGGGTATGGCTACACCTTC
>TRBD1|TRBJ2-1|many|TRBV15
CATRTDRGSYNEQFF
TGTGCCACCAGGACCGACAGGGGTTCCTACAATGAGCAGTTCTTC
>.|TRBJ2-7|many|TRBV6-5
CASSYNYEQYF
TGTGCCAGCAGTTACAACTACGAGCAGTACTTC
>TRBD1|TRBJ1-5|.|TRBV29-1
CSVGFGDSSNQPQHF
TGCAGCGTTGGTTTTGGGGACAGTAGCAATCAGCCCCAGCATTTT
>TRBD1|TRBJ1-1|.|TRBV29-1
CSVAPGGNTEAFF
TGCAGCGTTGCTCCAGGGGGTAACACTGAAGCTTTCTTT
>TRBD2|TRBJ2-7|many|TRBV5-5
CASSVAGVRGVYEQYF
TGTGCCAGCAGCGTAGCGGGGGTGCGAGGGGTCTACGAGCAGTACTTC
>TRBD2|TRBJ2-1|.|TRBV10-3
CAISESLAGGPEQFF
TGTGCCATCAGTGAGTCATTAGCGGGGGGGCCGGAGCAGTTCTTC
>.|TRBJ1-2|.|TRBV9
CASSPMDKNYGYTF
TGTGCCAGCAGCCCCATGGACAAGAACTATGGCTACACCTTC
>.|TRBJ1-5|.|TRBV24-1
CATSDVGAGLTQHF
TGTGCCACCAGTGATGTCGGGGCGGGATTGACCCAGCATTTT
>.|TRBJ2-2|.|TRBV9
CASSVEVVGGLANTGELFF
TGTGCCAGCAGCGTAGAGGTTGTGGGGGGTCTCGCGAACACCGGGGAGCTGTTTTTT
>.|TRBJ1-2|few|TRBV6-5
CASRSPRTANYGYTF
TGTGCCAGCAGATCCCCCCGGACAGCTAACTATGGCTACACCTTC
>.|TRBJ1-5|.|TRBV12-3/TRBV12-4
CASRIAGGRQPQHF
TGTGCCAGCAGGATCGCCGGGGGCCGTCAGCCCCAGCATTTT
>.|TRBJ2-5|.|TRBV5-1
CASSLAGIKETQYF
TGCGCCAGCAGCTTGGCCGGGATTAAGGAGACCCAGTACTTC
>.|TRBJ2-2|.|TRBV6-1
CASRPSLGELFF
TGTGCCAGCAGACCCTCCCTAGGGGAGCTGTTTTTT
>TRBD2|TRBJ2-7|.|TRBV7-2
CASSRSGGRSYEQYF
TGTGCCAGCAGCCGCAGCGGGGGAAGGAGCTACGAGCAGTACTTC
>TRBD1|TRBJ1-5|few|TRBV12-3/TRBV12-4
CASARQGGNQPQHF
TGTGCCAGCGCGAGACAGGGTGGGAATCAGCCCCAGCATTTT
>TRBD2|TRBJ2-1|few|TRBV5-1
CASSSRGSSYNEQFF
TGCGCCAGCAGCTCGCGGGGGAGCTCCTACAATGAGCAGTTCTTC
>TRBD1|TRBJ1-2|.|TRBV12-3/TRBV12-4
CASSPGQGKYGYTF
TGTGCCAGCAGTCCGGGACAGGGGAAATATGGCTACACCTTC
>TRBD2|TRBJ2-5|.|TRBV6-2/TRBV6-3
CASSYGRSTSGQGTQYF
TGTGCCAGCAGTTACGGCCGGTCGACTAGCGGGCAAGGGACCCAGTACTTC
>.|TRBJ1-2|.|TRBV5-1
CASKETTQPYGYTF
TGCGCCAGCAAAGAGACAACTCAGCCCTATGGCTACACCTTC
>TRBD1|TRBJ1-4|.|TRBV7-9
CASSLAGQTNEKLFF
TGTGCCAGCAGCTTAGCGGGACAGACTAATGAAAAACTGTTTTTT